What follows are 21 T cell receptor beta chains derived from one specimen sequenced in a study of graft-versus-host responses after intestinal transplantation. Sequencing was performed with immunoSEQ multiplex PCR; in TCRdb, only in-frame clones are kept and a portion is missing. The data show tens of thousands of clones, approximately 92% seen once. These receptors' antigens are unknown. The sequenced sample was unstimulated CD8+ T cells sorted from spleen or lymph node cells, obtained before intestinal transplant. These receptor sequences come from a human donor who received an intestinal transplant.

The CDR3 loop is CASSLGSAAPYEQYF. The DNA of the CDR3 is TGTGCCAGTAGCCTCGGGAGCGCCGCTCCCTACGAGCAGTACTTC. V gene TRBV19 combines with J gene TRBJ2-7; the D gene is possibly TRBD2 (6 bases). The germline V and J ends were trimmed by 6 bases and 2 bases, with 17 bases remaining between them. The CDR3 length is 15 residues. Germline V gives CDR1 LNHDA, CDR2 SQIVND (reference sequence).

The CDR3 sequence: CASSDSTGNYGYTF. The CDR3 DNA reads TGTGCCAGCAGCGACTCAACAGGGAACTATGGCTACACCTTC. The J gene is TRBJ1-2, the V gene TRBV9; TRBD1 is a possible D gene (6 bases). In germline, CDR1 is SGDLS, CDR2 YYNGEE. Trimming took off 3 bases at V and 2 bases at J, with 11 bases between the two ends. The CDR3 spans 14 residues.

The rearrangement links TRBV27 to TRBJ2-7; no clear D gene. Between the trimmed V and J ends, which lost 4 bases and 1 base, there was a span of 8 bases. CDR3 length: 13 residues. Germline values: CDR1 MNHEY, CDR2 SMNVEV (reference sequence). The CDR3 sequence is CASSWAESYEQYF. The CDR3 coding sequence is TGTGCCAGCAGTTGGGCAGAATCCTACGAGCAGTACTTC.

In this sample, this clone turned up once. The genes are TRBV6-5 and TRBJ1-2; 11 bases match TRBD1. The CDR3 is made up of 16 amino acids. Germline loops: CDR1 MNHEY, CDR2 SVGAGI. The V segment lost 2 bases and the J segment 4 bases; nucleotides outside the gene matches: 6. Here the CDR3 reads CASSYEAGTGGYGYTF. As DNA, the CDR3 is TGTGCCAGCAGTTACGAGGCCGGGACAGGGGGCTATGGCTACACCTTC.

The chain uses TRBV28 and TRBJ1-1; D is possibly TRBD1 (5 bases). There are 13 residues in the CDR3. The germline V gene has CDR1 MDHEN and CDR2 SYDVKM. The V gene lost 4 bases and the J gene lost 8 bases, with 14 bases spanning the gap. Written as DNA, the CDR3 is TGTGCCAGCAGTTGGGGGGTGACCAGAGAAGCTTTCTTT. Translating it yields CASSWGVTREAFF.

V usage is TRBV5-1 and J usage is TRBJ2-5; 7 bases map to TRBD1. The J call may be incorrect, as the DNA end agrees better with TRBJ2-7. This CDR3 region has 13 residues. CDR1 is SGHRS, CDR2 YFSETQ, per germline. The DNA for the CDR3 is TGCGCCAGCAGCTGGACAGGACCCTACGAGCAGTACTTC. Protein: CASSWTGPYEQYF.

The chain carries TRBV14 and TRBJ2-2; tentative D call: TRBD2 (6 bases). The V gene's germline CDR1 is SGHDN and CDR2 FVKESK. This CDR3 is built from 18 residues. With 0 bases removed from V and 4 bases from J, the gap between germline ends came to 18 bases. CDR3 sequence: CASSQEMAGGHGTGELFF. The CDR3 DNA reads TGTGCCAGCAGCCAAGAAATGGCCGGGGGTCACGGCACCGGGGAGCTGTTTTTT.

The chain uses TRBV10-3 and TRBJ2-1, with TRBD1 matching 9 bases. From germline, CDR1 is ENHRY and CDR2 SYGVKD. V shed 7 bases and J 3 bases; nucleotides not matched to a gene: 4. The CDR3 loop spans 14 amino acids. The CDR3 DNA is TGTGCCATCAAAGGGACAGGGTTCTACAATGAGCAGTTCTTC. This gives the protein CAIKGTGFYNEQFF.

V is TRBV14 and J is TRBJ2-1; D is ambiguous. Trimming shortened V by 3 bases and J by 0 bases, and 18 bases separated the two germline ends. The germline V gene encodes CDR1 SGHDN and CDR2 FVKESK. This CDR3 has 18 residues. The CDR3 here is CASSHSTIQRSSYNEQFF. The CDR3 DNA reads TGTGCCAGCAGCCACTCCACTATACAACGGAGCTCCTACAATGAGCAGTTCTTC.

This chain links TRBV11-2 with TRBJ1-1, with D maybe TRBD1 (6 bases). V was pared by 0 bases and J by 1 base, with 12 bases between. CDR1 SGHAT and CDR2 FQNNGV come from the germline V gene. The CDR3 has 16 residues. The CDR3 reads CASSLDHRVWNTEAFF. CDR3 nucleotide sequence: TGTGCCAGCAGCTTAGATCACAGGGTCTGGAACACTGAAGCTTTCTTT.

The rearrangement joins TRBV13 to TRBJ1-1; D is undetermined. The V end lost 2 bases, the J end lost 0 bases, and 7 bases lay between the germline ends. CDR1 is PRHDT, CDR2 FYEKMQ, per germline (reference sequence). This CDR3 spans 14 amino acids. The CDR3 DNA is TGTGCCAGCAGCTTAAGAGGGTTGAACACTGAAGCTTTCTTT. It codes for CASSLRGLNTEAFF.

V and J are TRBV7-9 and TRBJ2-7; possibly TRBD2 for D (6 bases). CDR3 length: 15 residues. Trimming removed 4 bases from V and 4 bases from J, with 17 bases in between. CDR1 and CDR2 (germline): SEHNR, FQNEAQ (reference sequence). CDR3 DNA sequence: TGTGCCAGCAGCTACCCAATGGGGGGTAGTTACGAGCAGTACTTC. Protein product: CASSYPMGGSYEQYF.

The J gene is TRBJ1-1, the V gene TRBV15; the D gene is possibly TRBD1 (6 bases). Looked up from germline, CDR1 is LNHNV and CDR2 is YYDKDF (reference sequence). The CDR3 sequence is 14 residues long. Trimming took off 3 bases at V and 7 bases at J, with 15 bases between the two ends. In DNA, the CDR3 is TGTGCCACCAGCAGTCTTCTCCAGGGGCGTGAAGCTTTCTTT. This translates into CATSSLLQGREAFF.

With respect to this clone: The identical CDR3 is also encoded by other nucleotide sequences in the sample. The chain has TRBV27 and TRBJ2-1; D gene uncertain. CDR1 is MNHEY and CDR2 is SMNVEV in the germline V gene (reference sequence). The V and J ends lost 5 bases and 4 bases respectively, with 3 bases between them. CDR3 length: 11 amino acids. The CDR3 sequence: CASSLYNEQFF. CDR3 DNA sequence: TGTGCCAGCAGTCTTTACAATGAGCAGTTCTTC.

This clone was found a few times. The chain employs TRBV2 and TRBJ2-1, with 12 bases that match TRBD2. The CDR3 has 16 amino acids. Germline-derived CDR1 and CDR2 are SNHLY and FYNNEI. Germline trimming cut 8 bases from V and 1 base from J; bases unmatched to any gene: 6. The chain's CDR3 is CASRTSGMRSYNEQFF. Here the CDR3 DNA reads TGTGCCAGCCGGACTAGCGGGATGAGGTCCTACAATGAGCAGTTCTTC. The full variable domain, rest sourced from reference TRBV2 and TRBJ2-1, is EPEVTQTPSHQVTQMGQEVILRCVPISNHLYFYWYRQILGQKVEFLVSFYNNEISEKSEIFDDQFSVERPDGSNFTLKIRSTKLEDSAMYFCASRTSGMRSYNEQFFGPGTRLTVL.

J is TRBJ1-2 and V is TRBV27, with 9 positions matching TRBD1. The germline gives CDR1 MNHEY, CDR2 SMNVEV (reference sequence). V lost 6 bases, J lost 7 bases, and 9 bases stayed unmatched. The CDR3 is 14 residues long. CDR3 sequence reads: CASRGDRALSGYTF. CDR3 coding DNA: TGTGCCAGCAGGGGGGACAGGGCACTCTCTGGCTACACCTTC.

This clone was counted once. This chain uses TRBV6-6 with TRBJ1-4; D ambiguous. The germline V and J ends were trimmed by 2 bases and 2 bases, with 6 bases remaining between them. This CDR3 is built from 14 residues. CDR1 is MNHNY, CDR2 SVGAGI, per germline (reference sequence). DNA for the CDR3: TGTGCCAGCAGTTACGGCGGTACTAATGAAAAACTGTTTTTT. This translates into CASSYGGTNEKLFF.

The chain has TRBV27 and TRBJ2-1; 9 nucleotides match TRBD1. This CDR3 has 14 residues. From germline, CDR1 is MNHEY and CDR2 SMNVEV (reference sequence). V lost 6 bases, J lost 5 bases, and 5 bases stayed unmatched. CDR3 nucleotides: TGTGCCAGCAGGGACAGGGGTAGAGACAATGAGCAGTTCTTC. Translation: CASRDRGRDNEQFF.

V and J are TRBV7-8 and TRBJ2-7; TRBD1 might be the D (5 bases). CDR1 is SGHVS and CDR2 is FQNEAQ in the germline V gene. Trimming took off 1 base at V and 6 bases at J, with 13 bases between the two ends. The CDR3 runs to 14 residues. Here the CDR3 DNA reads TGTGCCAGCAGCTTAGGTGGGCAGGGCTCCGAGCAGTACTTC. This translates into CASSLGGQGSEQYF.

The chain employs TRBV29-1 and TRBJ1-2; the match to TRBD1 covers 8 bases. Germline-derived CDR1 and CDR2 are SQVTM and ANQGSEA. With V trimmed by 4 bases and J by 1 base, 8 bases remained unmatched. CDR3 length equals 15 residues. The CDR3 DNA reads as TGCAGCGTTGGTGGACAGGGCTCCATTAACTATGGCTACACCTTC. It yields the protein CSVGGQGSINYGYTF.

This clone has a single count. The chain links TRBV4-2 to TRBJ2-1, with a possible D match to TRBD1 (5 bases). The CDR3 runs to 15 residues. Germline CDR1 and CDR2: LGHNA and YNFKEQ. V gave up 3 bases and J gave up 7 bases, with 16 bases separating them. CDR3 coding DNA: TGTGCCAGCAGCCACCCCTTAGGGGAATTGAATGAGCAGTTCTTC. Translation gives CASSHPLGELNEQFF.